The source of this TCR beta chain is a study of T-cell reconstitution after alpha-beta-depleted transplantation in children. This clonotype has only a few counts. Antigen specificity is unknown. TCRbeta library construction was performed incorporating unique molecular identifiers. TCRdb re-derived calls from the PCR reads in MiXCR, one entry per CDR3 protein. The data hold about 200,000 distinct CDR3 sequences, with about 6.6% observed a single time. CDR3 size: 13 residues. Germline CDR1 and CDR2: MNHEY and SMNVEV (reference sequence). The V end lost 2 bases, the J end lost 7 bases, and 9 bases lay between the germline ends. Broader study findings: Surviving recipient cells, namely T cells and thymic progenitors, were the source of high day-60 TCRbeta diversity in some patients. Several hundred expanded graft clones reportedly supplied alpha-beta T cells about two months after transplant.

V gene TRBV27 combines with J gene TRBJ1-5; D is ambiguous. Sequenced here: PBMCs, sampled before TCRalphabeta/CD19-depleted stem cell transplant. The TCR sequence derives from a boy between 2 and 10 years old with acute lymphoblastic leukemia, due to receive a stem cell transplant. CDR3 nucleotides: TGTGCCAGCAGTTTAGGGAGGGCACAGCCCCAGCATTTT. Translated, it gives CASSLGRAQPQHF.